This T cell receptor beta chain is from a study of T-cell reconstitution after alpha-beta-depleted transplantation in children. Germline V lookup: CDR1 SGHTA, CDR2 FQGNSA. Trimming at V came to 4 bases and at J to 3 bases, leaving 9 bases not matched to a gene. The CDR3 consists of 15 residues. This clonotype was counted only a few times. Unique molecular identifiers featured in how the TCRbeta library was prepared. TCRdb reanalysed the PCR reads using MiXCR and keeps one entry per CDR3 protein. The sample lists about 500,000 distinct CDR3 sequences, about 30% occurring once. This clonotype was obtained from a human donor who donated a stem cell graft to a child with aplastic anemia. This chain links TRBV7-2 with TRBJ2-7, with 7 bases identical to TRBD2. This specimen consisted of PBMCs from the stem cell graft donor, obtained from the stem cell graft. For the CDR3, the DNA is TGTGCCAGCAGCTCCGGCGGGAGAGAATACTACGAGCAGTACTTC. Translation gives CASSSGGREYYEQYF.